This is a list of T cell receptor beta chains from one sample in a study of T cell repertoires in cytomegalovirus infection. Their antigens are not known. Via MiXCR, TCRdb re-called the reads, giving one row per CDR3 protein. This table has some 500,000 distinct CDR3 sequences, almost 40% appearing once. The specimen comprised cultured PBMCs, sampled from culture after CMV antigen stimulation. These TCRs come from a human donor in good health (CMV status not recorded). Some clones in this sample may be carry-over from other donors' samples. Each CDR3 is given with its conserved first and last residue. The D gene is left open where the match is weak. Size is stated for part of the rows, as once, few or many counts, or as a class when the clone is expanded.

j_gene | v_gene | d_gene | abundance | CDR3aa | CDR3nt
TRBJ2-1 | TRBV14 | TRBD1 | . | CASSQINRGWDEQFF | TGTGCCAGCAGCCAGATAAACAGGGGTTGGGATGAGCAGTTCTTC
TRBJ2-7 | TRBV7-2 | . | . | CASSFTVGGTYEQYF | TGTGCCAGCAGCTTTACTGTAGGGGGAACCTACGAGCAGTACTTC
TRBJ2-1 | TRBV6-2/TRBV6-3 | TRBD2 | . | CASSYWREVTYNEQFF | TGTGCCAGCAGTTACTGGCGGGAGGTCACCTACAATGAGCAGTTCTTC
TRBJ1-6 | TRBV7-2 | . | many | CASSLVNSPLHF | TGTGCCAGCAGCTTAGTCAACTCACCCCTCCACTTT
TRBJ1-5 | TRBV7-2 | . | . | CASAGLLTQPQHF | TGTGCCAGCGCGGGGCTTTTGACGCAGCCCCAGCATTTT
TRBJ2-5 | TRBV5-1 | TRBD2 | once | CASSLVGTSGGAIQETQYF | TGCGCCAGCAGCTTGGTGGGGACTAGCGGGGGGGCGATCCAAGAGACCCAGTACTTC
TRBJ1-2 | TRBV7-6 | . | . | CASSSLQAGGYTF | TGTGCCAGCAGCTCCCTGCAGGCAGGTGGCTACACCTTC
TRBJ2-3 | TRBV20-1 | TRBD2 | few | CSAKRVSGGATDTQYF | TGCAGTGCTAAGCGCGTTAGCGGGGGGGCGACAGATACGCAGTATTTT
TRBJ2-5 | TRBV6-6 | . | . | CASSRSPQETQYF | TGTGCCAGCAGTCGATCCCCCCAAGAGACCCAGTACTTC
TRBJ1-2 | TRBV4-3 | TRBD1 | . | CASSHLITGTVRAF | TGCGCCAGCAGCCACTTAATCACCGGGACAGTACGTGCCTTC
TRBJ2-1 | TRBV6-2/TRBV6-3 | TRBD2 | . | CASSWGGDYNEQFF | TGTGCCAGCAGTTGGGGGGGGGACTACAATGAGCAGTTCTTC
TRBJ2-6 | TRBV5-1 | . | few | CASSLFGDSVSGANVLTF | TGCGCCAGCAGCTTGTTTGGAGACTCTGTCTCTGGGGCCAACGTCCTGACTTTC
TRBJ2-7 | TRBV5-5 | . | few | CASSGRDPEDEQYF | TGTGCCAGCAGCGGCCGGGACCCCGAGGACGAGCAGTACTTC
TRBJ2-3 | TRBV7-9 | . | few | CASSPGTLSSTDTQYF | TGTGCCAGCAGCCCCGGGACACTTTCTAGCACAGATACGCAGTATTTT
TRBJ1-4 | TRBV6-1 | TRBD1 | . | CASSEFTGGSGEKLFF | TGTGCCAGCAGTGAATTCACAGGGGGATCAGGCGAAAAACTGTTTTTT
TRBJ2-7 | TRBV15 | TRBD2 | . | CAYPASGRTYEQYF | TGTGCCTACCCCGCTAGCGGGAGGACCTACGAGCAGTACTTC
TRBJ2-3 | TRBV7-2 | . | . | CASSSSSRDTQYF | TGTGCCAGCAGCTCCTCGAGTCGTGATACGCAGTATTTT
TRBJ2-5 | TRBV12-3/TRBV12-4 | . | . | CASRRGPGQETQYF | TGTGCCAGCAGGAGGGGCCCCGGCCAAGAGACCCAGTACTTC
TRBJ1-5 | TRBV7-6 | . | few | CASSWGAGEDQPQHF | TGTGCCAGCTCTTGGGGGGCTGGGGAGGATCAGCCCCAGCATTTT
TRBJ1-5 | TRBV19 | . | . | CASRSLGLGRRNQPQHF | TGTGCCAGTAGGTCCCTAGGATTGGGGCGCCGTAATCAGCCCCAGCATTTT
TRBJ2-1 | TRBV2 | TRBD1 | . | CASRDRDNEQFF | TGTGCCAGCAGAGACAGGGACAATGAGCAGTTCTTC
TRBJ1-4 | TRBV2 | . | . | CASSGQQLNEKLFF | TGTGCCAGCAGTGGTCAACAGCTAAATGAAAAACTGTTTTTT